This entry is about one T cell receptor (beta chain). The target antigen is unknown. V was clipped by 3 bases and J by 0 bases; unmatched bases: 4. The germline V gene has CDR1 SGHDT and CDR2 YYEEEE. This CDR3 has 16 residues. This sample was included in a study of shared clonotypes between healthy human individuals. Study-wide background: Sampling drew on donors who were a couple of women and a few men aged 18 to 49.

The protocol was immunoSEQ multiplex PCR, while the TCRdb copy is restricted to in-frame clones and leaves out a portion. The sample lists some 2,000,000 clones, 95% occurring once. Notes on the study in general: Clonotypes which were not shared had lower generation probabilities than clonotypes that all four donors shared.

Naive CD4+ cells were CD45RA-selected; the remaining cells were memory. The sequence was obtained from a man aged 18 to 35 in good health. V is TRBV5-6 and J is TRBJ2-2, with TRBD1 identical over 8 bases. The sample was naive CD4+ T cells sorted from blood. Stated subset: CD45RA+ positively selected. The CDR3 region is CASSYGTGSNTGELFF. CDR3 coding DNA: TGTGCCAGCAGCTATGGGACAGGTTCGAACACCGGGGAGCTGTTTTTT.